The 4 T cell receptor beta chains given below trace back to one sample, sequenced in a study of brain metastases from non-small cell lung cancer. Assay used: immunoSEQ multiplex PCR; TCRdb lists only in-frame clones, some missing. The data hold fewer than 9,500 clones, with around four fifths observed a single time. The sequencing input was primary lung tumor tissue. These receptors were collected from a donor over 35 with non-small cell lung cancer.

The chain has TRBV2 and TRBJ2-7; D remains ambiguous. V lost 4 bases and J lost 3, with 10 bases in between. The CDR3 covers 13 residues. CDR1 is SNHLY, CDR2 FYNNEI, per germline. The CDR3 loop reads CASSVSSYYEQYF. CDR3 sequence (DNA): TGTGCCAGCAGTGTCTCCTCTTACTACGAGCAGTACTTC.

The chain carries TRBV4-2 and TRBJ2-5; D possibly corresponds to TRBD1 (5 bases). CDR3 length: 14 amino acids. V lost 1 base and J lost 4, with 10 bases in between. Germline-derived CDR1 and CDR2 are LGHNA and YNFKEQ. The CDR3 DNA is TGTGCCAGCAGCCAAGGGAGTAGGGGAGAGACCCAGTACTTC. Residues: CASSQGSRGETQYF.

The V call is TRBV9, the J call TRBJ1-3, with D perhaps matching TRBD1 (5 bases). CDR3 length equals 15 residues. V was clipped by 2 bases and J by 3 bases, with 12 bases between them. Germline-derived CDR1 and CDR2 are SGDLS and YYNGEE. CDR3 sequence: CASSVTGESGNTIYF. The CDR3 DNA reads TGTGCCAGCAGCGTTACGGGGGAAAGTGGAAACACCATATATTTT.

The V gene is TRBV7-9, the J gene TRBJ1-1; D not certain. Per germline, CDR1 SEHNR and CDR2 FQNEAQ (reference sequence). The CDR3 loop spans 11 amino acids. V lost 6 bases and J lost 0, with 2 bases in between. Written as DNA, the CDR3 is TGTGCCAGCAGAGTGAACACTGAAGCTTTCTTT. Translating it yields CASRVNTEAFF.